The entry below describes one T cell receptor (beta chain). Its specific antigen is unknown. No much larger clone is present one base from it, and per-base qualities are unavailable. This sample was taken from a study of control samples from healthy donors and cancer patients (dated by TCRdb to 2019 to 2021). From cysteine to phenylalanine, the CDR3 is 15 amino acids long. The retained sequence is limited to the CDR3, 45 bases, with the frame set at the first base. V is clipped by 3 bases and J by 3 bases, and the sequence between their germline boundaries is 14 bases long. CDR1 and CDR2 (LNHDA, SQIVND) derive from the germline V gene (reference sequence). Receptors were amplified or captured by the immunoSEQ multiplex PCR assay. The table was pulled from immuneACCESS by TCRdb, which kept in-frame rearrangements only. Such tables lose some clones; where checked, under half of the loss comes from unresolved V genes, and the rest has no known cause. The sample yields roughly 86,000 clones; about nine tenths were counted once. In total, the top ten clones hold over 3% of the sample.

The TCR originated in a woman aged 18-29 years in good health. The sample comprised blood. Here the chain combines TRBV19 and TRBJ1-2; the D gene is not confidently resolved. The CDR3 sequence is CASSIGGLVDYGYTF. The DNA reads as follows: TGTGCCAGTAGTATCGGAGGCTTGGTGGACTATGGCTACACCTTC.